What follows are 25 T cell receptor beta chains derived from one specimen sequenced in a study of CD8+CD57+ T cells in acquired aplastic anemia. The use of genomic DNA as template underpinned the TCR beta VDJ and CDR3 profiling. TCRdb independently ran MiXCR on the reads; one entry per CDR3 protein. This table has around 400,000 distinct CDR3 sequences, around 72% appearing once. Sequencing was carried out using sorted CD4+, CD8+, or CD8+CD57+ T cells (not recorded which) from PBMCs. These receptor sequences come from a human donor in good health, serving as a control.

In regard to this clonotype: One end of the junction is discordant with germline, which a read error may explain. The rearrangement links TRBV7-2 to TRBJ1-2, with D maybe TRBD1 (5 bases). The germline CDR1 and CDR2 sequences are SGHTA and FQGNSA. The CDR3 sequence is 15 residues long. The CDR3 here is CASSPQGGENPQHTF. CDR3 coding DNA: TGCGCCAGCAGCCCGCAGGGAGGGGAAAACCCCCAGCATACCTTC.

Comment on this clonotype: At one of its ends the junction is not consistent with the germline gene, which may arise from a read error. The rearrangement uses TRBV2 and TRBJ1-6; D not resolved. The germline gives CDR1 SNHLY, CDR2 FYNNEI. The CDR3 contains 14 residues. CDR3 amino acids: CASILIRVNEQFFF. DNA for the CDR3: TGTGCCAGCATTTTAATTCGGGTGAATGAGCAGTTCTTCTTT.

As concerns this clonotype: One junction end does not reproduce the germline sequence, and a read error may be involved. The chain couples TRBV20-1 to TRBJ1-2; perhaps TRBD1 as D (5 bases). The germline V gene has CDR1 DFQATT and CDR2 SNEGSKA (reference sequence). This CDR3 is built from 17 residues. The CDR3 reads CSAKDPHSAGSDYGYTF. CDR3 DNA sequence: TGCAGCGCTAAAGATCCTCACTCGGCAGGGTCGGACTATGGCTACACCTTC.

On this clonotype: One end of the junction does not line up with germline, which may come from a read error. The chain carries TRBV7-2 and TRBJ1-1, with 8 bases that match TRBD1. Germline V gives CDR1 SGHTA, CDR2 FQGNSA. The CDR3 runs 14 residues. The CDR3 region is CASSQQGAGYEQYF. The CDR3 DNA sequence: TGTGCCAGCAGCCAGCAGGGGGCGGGCTACGAGCAGTACTTT.

The rearrangement links TRBV7-6 to TRBJ2-5; D may be TRBD2 (7 bases). Trimming shortened V by 2 bases and J by 5 bases, and 12 bases separated the two germline ends. Germline-derived CDR1 and CDR2 are SGHVS and FNYEAQ. The CDR3 length is 14 residues. CDR3 amino acids: CASSLLGGGETQYF. CDR3 nucleotides: TGTGCCAGCAGCTTATTGGGCGGGGGCGAGACCCAGTACTTC.

A word on this clonotype: This CDR3 fails to terminate in the conserved phenylalanine or tryptophan, so it likely reflects a read error. This chain uses TRBV6-6 with TRBJ1-1; unclear D gene. Trimming removed 6 bases from V and 3 bases from J, with 8 bases in between. The CDR3 covers 12 residues. The V gene's germline CDR1 is MNHNY and CDR2 SVGAGI (reference sequence). This chain's CDR3 is CASSYRDTEAFL. The DNA for the CDR3 is TGTGCCAGCAGCTACCGGGACACTGAAGCTTTCCTT.

As to this clonotype: One junction end disagrees with the germline gene, perhaps due to a read error. The genes are TRBV7-8 and TRBJ1-1, with D possibly TRBD1 on 6 matching bases. The CDR3 runs 14 residues. Germline V gives CDR1 SGHVS, CDR2 FQNEAQ. The CDR3 protein is CASSFRGGDTDAGF. As DNA, the CDR3 is TGTGCCAGCAGCTTTAGGGGGGGGGACACTGACGCTGGATTT.

In regard to this clonotype: No conserved phenylalanine or tryptophan ends this CDR3, so it is likely a read error. The DNA is left out, because the CDR3 cannot be placed on it with certainty; the CDR3 is given as TCRdb lists it. The J gene is TRBJ1-6, the V gene TRBV7-2; TRBD1 is the table's D call and was not checked against the DNA. The CDR3 is 13 amino acids long, termini counted. The germline gives CDR1 SGHTA, CDR2 FQGNSA. CDR3 protein: CASSSRGNSNQPQ.

This clonotype was recorded only once. The CDR3 DNA is TGTGCCAGCAGCTTTGTTGAGGGCGGTCCGAATTCACCCACGCAGTATTTT. Translating it yields CASSFVEGGPNSPTQYF. The V and J genes are TRBV7-2 and TRBJ2-3; perhaps TRBD2 as D (5 bases). Trimming stripped 3 bases from V and 9 bases from J, with 25 bases between. The CDR3 spans 17 residues. Germline CDR1 SGHTA, CDR2 FQGNSA.

This clonotype was recorded at least ten times. The V call is TRBV5-8, the J call TRBJ1-1; D gene unclear. The CDR3 has 15 amino acids. Trimming cost V 0 bases and J 5 bases, with 14 bases left between them. Germline V gives CDR1 SGHTS, CDR2 YDEGEE. The CDR3 DNA sequence: TGTGCCAGCAGCTTGGGGGGTGGGAGGTCGACTGAAGCTTTCTTT. It yields the protein CASSLGGGRSTEAFF.

The rearrangement uses TRBV10-3 and TRBJ2-5, with D perhaps TRBD2 (5 bases). Trimming took off 4 bases at V and 5 bases at J, with 14 bases between the two ends. CDR1 is ENHRY, CDR2 SYGVKD, per germline. The CDR3 totals 14 residues. The CDR3 DNA reads as TGTGCCATCAGTGGTACACGGAAGCGGGAGACCCAGTACTTC. This encodes CAISGTRKRETQYF.

The gene calls are TRBV7-8 and TRBJ2-7; TRBD2 matches at 7 bases. Germline-derived CDR1 and CDR2 are SGHVS and FQNEAQ. The CDR3 totals 16 residues. The ends lost 3 bases at V and 9 bases at J; junction bases unmatched: 17. In DNA, the CDR3 is TGTGCCAGCAGCTTCTCCCCGATGGGGGGGGTGAGCGCGCAGTACTTC. The encoded protein is CASSFSPMGGVSAQYF.

The rearrangement links TRBV7-2 to TRBJ2-1, with TRBD2 as a possible D gene (6 bases). The J call may be mistaken, given a closer DNA end match to TRBJ2-7. Germline CDR1 is SGHTA and CDR2 is FQGNSA. The CDR3 has 14 amino acids. The CDR3 sequence is CASCGNNYSYEQYF. In nucleotides, the CDR3 is TGTGCCAGCTGCGGGAACAACTACTCCTACGAGCAGTACTTC.

The gene calls are TRBV10-2 and TRBJ2-5; 8 nucleotides agree with TRBD2. The germline gives CDR1 WSHSY, CDR2 SAAADI. The CDR3 runs 13 residues. The trim removed 7 bases at V and 5 bases at J, leaving 6 bases unmatched. Here the CDR3 reads CASTGLAGETQYF. In DNA, the CDR3 is TGCGCCAGCACCGGACTAGCTGGGGAGACCCAGTACTTC.

To note about this clonotype: The junction departs from the called germline gene at one end, perhaps through a read error. The CDR3 reads CACSLRSGYSNEKLFF. As DNA, the CDR3 is TGTGCCTGCAGCCTAAGGTCGGGATACTCCAATGAAAAACTGTTTTTT. This chain joins TRBV11-2 and TRBJ1-4; the D is unclear. From germline, CDR1 is SGHAT and CDR2 FQNNGV. The CDR3 spans 16 residues. The full variable domain, its missing parts supplied by reference TRBV11-2 and TRBJ1-4, is EAGVAQSPRYKIIEKRQSVAFWCNPISGHATLYWYQQILGQGPKLLIQFQNNGVVDDSQLPKDRFSAERLKGVDSTLKIQPAKLEDSAVYLCACSLRSGYSNEKLFFGSGTQLSVL.

To note about this clonotype: This may arise from a read error, as a much more abundant clone is one base away. The CDR3 ends on some other residue instead of the conserved phenylalanine or tryptophan, so this is likely a read error. The rearrangement links TRBV19 to TRBJ2-5, with D possibly matching TRBD1 (5 bases). V was trimmed by 9 bases and J by 5 bases, leaving 16 bases between them. The CDR3 sequence is 13 residues long. CDR1 LNHDA and CDR2 SQIVND come from the germline V gene (reference sequence). The DNA for the CDR3 is TGTGCCAGCAGCTTCAGGGTTAGGGAGACCCAGTACGTC. Translated: CASSFRVRETQYV.

CDR3 loop: CASSLQVGGDQIRFF. CDR3 DNA: TGTGCCAGCAGCTTACAGGTGGGGGGGGACCAAATCAGGTTTTTT. The rearrangement joins TRBV7-6 to TRBJ2-2; TRBD2 aligns across 7 bases. Germline CDR1 is SGHVS and CDR2 is FNYEAQ. V shed 2 bases, J shed 16 bases, and the junction held 16 bases outside the gene matches. The CDR3 totals 15 residues.

The rearrangement links TRBV5-1 to TRBJ2-7, with unresolved D. Between the trimmed V and J ends, which lost 6 bases and 6 bases, there was a span of 22 bases. This CDR3 contains 15 residues. Germline V gene data show CDR1 as SGHRS and CDR2 as YFSETQ. CDR3 in amino acids: CASNPETGDGFEQYF. CDR3 nucleotide sequence: TGCGCCAGCAACCCGGAGACTGGGGATGGTTTCGAGCAGTACTTC.

Comment on this clonotype: Since the CDR3 does not end with the conserved phenylalanine or tryptophan, this likely comes from a read error. This chain uses TRBV7-2 with TRBJ1-2; no clear D. Germline V lookup: CDR1 SGHTA, CDR2 FQGNSA. The CDR3 runs 13 residues. CDR3 residues: CASSEGEYDGYTI. CDR3 nucleotides: TGTGCTAGCAGTGAAGGAGAATATGATGGCTACACCATC.

In DNA form, the CDR3 reads TGTGCCAGCAGCGCAAGTACGTCGGGGAGAACCGGGGAGCTGTTTTTT. This codes for CASSASTSGRTGELFF. The chain recombines TRBV11-1 with TRBJ2-2, with D maybe TRBD2 (5 bases). The CDR3 covers 16 residues. Trimming stripped 5 bases from V and 5 bases from J, with 18 bases between. In germline, CDR1 is SGHAT, CDR2 FQDESV (reference sequence).

Note on this clonotype: Compared with germline, one end of the junction differs, possibly owing to a read error. The chain combines TRBV15 with TRBJ1-6; D may be TRBD1 (5 bases). There are 15 residues in the CDR3. Per the germline V gene, CDR1 is LNHNV and CDR2 is YYDKDF (reference sequence). The CDR3 loop is CATSRVRVRTSPHLF. DNA of the CDR3: TGTGCCACCAGCAGGGTCAGGGTTCGGACTTCACCCCACCTCTTC.

This clonotype was observed at least ten times. V gene TRBV6-6 combines with J gene TRBJ2-5; no clear D. The CDR3 length is 11 residues. Germline V CDR1 and CDR2: MNHNY, SVGAGI (reference sequence). V was clipped by 10 bases and J by 4 bases, with 10 bases between them. This CDR3 is CATASSETQYF. Here the CDR3 DNA reads TGTGCCACCGCTTCGTCAGAGACCCAGTACTTC.

The gene calls are TRBV7-7 and TRBJ1-6, with D possibly being TRBD1 (5 bases). There are 17 residues in the CDR3. From germline, CDR1 is SSHAT and CDR2 FNYEAQ (reference sequence). The V and J ends lost 0 bases and 5 bases respectively, with 14 bases between them. CDR3 protein: CASSLARGGKHNSPLHF. The CDR3 nucleotides read TGTGCCAGCAGCTTAGCGAGGGGAGGGAAACATAATTCACCCCTCCACTTT.

The chain couples TRBV6-5 to TRBJ2-5; D is tentatively TRBD1 or TRBD2 (5 bases each). Germline CDR1 is MNHEY and CDR2 is SVGAGI. Trimming took 5 bases from V and 7 from J, leaving 17 bases between them. The CDR3 is made up of 14 amino acids. CDR3 DNA: TGTGCCAGCAGTCGATGGGGCGGGCAATCGACCCAGTACTTC. As protein: CASSRWGGQSTQYF.

In this sample, this clonotype turned up many times. The chain has TRBV10-2 and TRBJ2-2; D is perhaps TRBD1 (5 bases). The ends were cut back, 6 bases at V and 1 base at J, with 9 bases in the middle. Germline V gene data show CDR1 as WSHSY and CDR2 as SAAADI. The CDR3 spans 14 residues. The chain's CDR3 is CASRSGQNTGELFF. The CDR3 DNA follows: TGCGCCAGCAGATCCGGACAGAACACCGGGGAGCTGTTTTTT.